This T cell receptor (beta chain) is drawn from a study of T cell responses to AZD1222 COVID-19 vaccine. Whole-study findings and limits: Possibly, clonal diversity was underestimated; donors were largely white British and included more females. Rises in breadth and depth of Spike-specific TCRs came after two AZD1222 doses. Every sample of the repertoires postdated the peak T cell response.

As regards this clone: Antigen specificity is unknown.

Only in-frame clones appear in the TCRdb table, and some are missing; sequencing was by immunoSEQ multiplex PCR. The sample shows 70,000 to 95,000 clones, about nine tenths of them seen only once. Second-dose intervals near 4 or 12 weeks were combined. The sample here was peripheral blood, taken 28 days after the second AZD1222 dose. This receptor was obtained from an adult who received the AZD1222 COVID-19 vaccine.

The CDR3 region is CASRQAGVLDTF. CDR3 DNA sequence: TGTGCCAGCAGACAGGCAGGTGTTCTGGACACCTTC. The genes are TRBV2 and TRBJ1-2, with D maybe TRBD1 (5 bases). CDR1 SNHLY and CDR2 FYNNEI come from the germline V gene. This CDR3 spans 12 amino acids. V was trimmed by 6 bases and J by 12 bases, leaving 17 bases between them.